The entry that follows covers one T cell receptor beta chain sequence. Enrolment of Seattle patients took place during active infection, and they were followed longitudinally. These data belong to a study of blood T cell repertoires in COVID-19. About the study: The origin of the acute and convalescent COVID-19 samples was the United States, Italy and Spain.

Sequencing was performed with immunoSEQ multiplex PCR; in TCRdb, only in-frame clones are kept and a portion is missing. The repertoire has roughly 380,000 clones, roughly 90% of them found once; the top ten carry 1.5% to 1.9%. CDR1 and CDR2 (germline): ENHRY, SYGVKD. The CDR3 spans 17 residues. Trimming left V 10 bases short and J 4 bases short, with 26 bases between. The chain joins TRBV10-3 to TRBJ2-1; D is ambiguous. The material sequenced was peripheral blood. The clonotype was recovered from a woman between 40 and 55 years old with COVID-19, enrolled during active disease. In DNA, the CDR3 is TGTGCCACTCTAGTATCCCTTTCCGAAAGCCGATACAATGAGCAGTTCTTC. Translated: CATLVSLSESRYNEQFF.